This is a list of T cell receptor beta chains from one sample in a study of blood T cell repertoires in COVID-19. Produced via immunoSEQ multiplex PCR; TCRdb's table is partial and in-frame only. The repertoire has approximately 110,000 clones, approximately 82% of them found once; the top ten carry approximately 18%. Sequenced sample: peripheral blood. The receptors originated from a woman aged 55-70 years with acute or convalescent COVID-19. The conserved cysteine and the conserved F or W are not part of the CDR3 here.

TRBV4-1	TRBJ2-7	ASSNPPRAATYEQY
TRBV28	TRBJ2-2	ASREGGVTGELF
TRBV4-1	TRBJ1-6	ASSHILRESSPLH
TRBV19	TRBJ1-1	ATEVGGNTEAF
TRBV3-1/TRBV3-2	TRBJ2-6	ASRTNLGANVLT
TRBV7-2	TRBJ1-6	ASSPLGTGNSPLH
TRBV7-8	TRBJ1-2	ASSSRRDNYGYT
TRBV10-3	TRBJ2-7	AISEYGGVSREQY
TRBV5-4	TRBJ2-2	ASSLKVAGWENTGELF
TRBV29-1	TRBJ2-1	SVVPRVEQF
TRBV19	TRBJ1-2	ASSTSWTGGYGYT
TRBV6-5	TRBJ2-7	ASSYSRGSYEQY
TRBV6-6	TRBJ1-6	ASSRANRRNNSPLH
TRBV20-1	TRBJ2-5	SASFRGRAETQY
TRBV30	TRBJ1-2	AWSRTEVHGYT
TRBV3-1/TRBV3-2	TRBJ2-3	ASSQRGGGRYTSTDTQY
TRBV28	TRBJ1-2	ASSLRESSTKGYT
TRBV29-1	TRBJ1-1	SVEATGGSFTEAF
TRBV5-1	TRBJ1-4	ASSPTGPQVPNEKLF
TRBV7-2	TRBJ2-5	ASSLALLAGVVAETQY
TRBV15	TRBJ2-2	ATSREKGVATGELF
TRBV12-3/TRBV12-4	TRBJ2-1	ASSTSGYNEQF
TRBV28	TRBJ1-2	ASREGGGNYGYT
TRBV3-1/TRBV3-2	TRBJ1-2	ASRGDGGNYGYT
TRBV10-1	TRBJ2-5	ASSESKGQGLTQY
TRBV10-1	TRBJ1-1	ASSDMDRGAAF
TRBV7-2	TRBJ2-3	ASNSRDSDTQY
TRBV28	TRBJ1-4	ASRRQINEKLF
TRBV27	TRBJ2-3	ASSSDRGISDTQY
TRBV6-2/TRBV6-3	TRBJ1-3	ASSYGRTIY
TRBV5-1	TRBJ2-1	ASSWGSGDYNEQF
TRBV25-1	TRBJ1-2	ASSETLFDRSGGYT
TRBV7-9	TRBJ2-2	ASTAEGHTGELF
TRBV7-9	TRBJ2-6	ASPAGTGANVLT
TRBV12-5	TRBJ2-1	ASGLVKGAGQF
TRBV5-1	TRBJ2-3	ASSLDGKSTDTQY
TRBV10-3	TRBJ1-6	AITSRVNSPLH
TRBV3-1/TRBV3-2	TRBJ2-7	ASSQVQAEQY